This TCR beta chain was sequenced in a study of OX40 agonist ivuxolimab in advanced cancers. The table came from immunoSEQ multiplex PCR; TCRdb's copy has only in-frame clones and leaves some out. The data contain approximately 28,000 clones, roughly nine tenths of them singletons. The table lists this clone with a few counts. Trimming removed 4 bases from V and 10 bases from J; junction bases left unmatched: 13. Looked up from germline, CDR1 is SEHNR and CDR2 is FQNEAQ (reference sequence). CDR3 length: 16 amino acids. The specimen comprised CD4+ or CD8+ T cells sorted from blood, sampled in a trial of the OX40 agonist ivuxolimab. The chain carries TRBV7-9 and TRBJ2-1, with 10 nucleotides matching TRBD2. This clonotype was obtained from an adult with an advanced solid tumor such as melanoma, head and neck, liver or kidney cancer. This CDR3 reads CASSYRTSGNGVEQFF. The CDR3 DNA follows: TGTGCCAGCAGCTATCGGACTAGCGGAAATGGGGTCGAGCAGTTCTTC.